The clone carrying this T cell receptor (beta chain) was seen once. TCRdb's table, derived via immunoSEQ multiplex PCR, lists solely in-frame clones and lacks some. The table lists about 2.1 million clones, about 92% of them singletons. This entry comes from a study of shared clonotypes between healthy human individuals. The naive CD8 subset, CD45RO-negative cells positively selected for CCR7, excluded terminally differentiated effector memory CD45RA+ cells. The V gene's germline CDR1 is LNHNV and CDR2 YYDKDF (reference sequence). CDR3 length equals 14 residues. V lost 0 bases and J lost 1, with 6 bases in between.

The receptor was isolated from a man aged 18 to 29 in good health. Some clones in this sample may be carry-over from other donors' samples. The sample consisted of naive CD8+ T cells from PBMCs. This chain joins TRBV15 and TRBJ1-1; D remains ambiguous. The CDR3 sequence is CATSREPGNTEAFF. The CDR3 bases are TGTGCCACCAGCAGAGAGCCAGGGAACACTGAAGCTTTCTTT.